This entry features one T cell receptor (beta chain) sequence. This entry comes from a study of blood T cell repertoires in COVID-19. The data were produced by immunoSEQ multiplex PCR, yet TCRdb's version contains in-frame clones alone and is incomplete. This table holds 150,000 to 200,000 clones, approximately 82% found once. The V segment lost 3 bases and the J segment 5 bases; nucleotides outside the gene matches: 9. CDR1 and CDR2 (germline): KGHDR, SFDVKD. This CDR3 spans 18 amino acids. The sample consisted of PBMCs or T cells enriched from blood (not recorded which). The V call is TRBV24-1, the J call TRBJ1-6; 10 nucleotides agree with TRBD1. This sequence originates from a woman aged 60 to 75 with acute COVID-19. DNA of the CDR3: TGTGCCACCAGTGATCTGGGGGACAGGGGCCGAAATAATTCACCCCTCCACTTT. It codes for CATSDLGDRGRNNSPLHF.